This T cell receptor beta chain is drawn from a study of blood T cell repertoires in COVID-19. The CDR3 is 17 amino acids. This clone has just one count. Produced via immunoSEQ multiplex PCR; TCRdb's table is partial and in-frame only. Counted here are around 140,000 clones, about 90% occurring once; the ten biggest clones make up about 4.1%. The sequencing sample was made of PBMCs or T cells enriched from blood (not recorded which). V and J are TRBV12-1 and TRBJ2-7; TRBD2 is the table's D call and was not checked against the DNA. TRBV12-1 is marked as a pseudogene. This clonotype was sampled from a woman aged 35 to 49 who had been exposed to COVID-19. CDR3 protein: CASSFVRSARESDEQYF. The CDR3 DNA reads as TGTGCCAGCAGCTTTGTACGATCTGCGCGGGAGTCCGACGAGCAGTACTTC.